The T cell receptor beta chain under discussion was sequenced for a study of blood T cell repertoires in COVID-19. Across the whole study: The origin of the acute and convalescent COVID-19 samples was the United States, Italy and Spain. From T cells, B-cell-depleted T cells, or PBMCs came the material, which was cDNA or gDNA.

The CDR3 has 14 amino acids. V dropped 2 bases and J dropped 4 bases, with 9 bases sitting between them. The V gene's germline CDR1 is SEHNR and CDR2 FQNEAQ (reference sequence). Methods used by the authors: Reference gene primer amplification in the assay estimated nucleated cell counts. Using immunoSEQ multiplex PCR, the repertoire was profiled, and TCRdb retains in-frame clones only, with some absent. Clone size and the V and J calls come from that table; the DNA yielded D and trimming. Of 55,000 to 80,000 clones listed, 80% to 90% are singletons. The sequence derives from a middle-aged man with acute or convalescent COVID-19. This chain joins TRBV7-9 and TRBJ1-3; D is ambiguous. The sample was peripheral blood. CDR3 sequence: CASSLSTRGNTIYF. CDR3 coding DNA: TGTGCCAGCAGCTTATCAACGAGGGGAAACACCATATATTTT.